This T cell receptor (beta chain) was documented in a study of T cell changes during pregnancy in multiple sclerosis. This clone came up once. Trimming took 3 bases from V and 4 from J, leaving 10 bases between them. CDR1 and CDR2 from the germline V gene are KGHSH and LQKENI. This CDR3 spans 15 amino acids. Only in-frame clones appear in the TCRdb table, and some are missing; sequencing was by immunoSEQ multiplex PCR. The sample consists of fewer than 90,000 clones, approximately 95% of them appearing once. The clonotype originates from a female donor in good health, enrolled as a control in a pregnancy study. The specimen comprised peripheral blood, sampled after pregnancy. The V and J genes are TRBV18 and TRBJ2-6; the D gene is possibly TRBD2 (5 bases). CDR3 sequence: CASSPDFPGANVLTF. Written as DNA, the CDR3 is TGTGCCAGCTCACCGGACTTCCCCGGGGCCAACGTCCTGACTTTC.